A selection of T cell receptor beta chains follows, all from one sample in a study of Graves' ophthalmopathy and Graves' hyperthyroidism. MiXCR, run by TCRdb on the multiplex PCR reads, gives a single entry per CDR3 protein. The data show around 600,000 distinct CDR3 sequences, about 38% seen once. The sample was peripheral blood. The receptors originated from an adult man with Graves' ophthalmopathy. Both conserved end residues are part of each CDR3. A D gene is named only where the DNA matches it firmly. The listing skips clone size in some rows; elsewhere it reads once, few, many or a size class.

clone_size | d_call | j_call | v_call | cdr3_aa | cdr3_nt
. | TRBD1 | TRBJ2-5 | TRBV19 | CAWSNPGQGGEETQYF | TGTGCCTGGAGTAACCCGGGACAGGGAGGAGAAGAGACCCAGTACTTC
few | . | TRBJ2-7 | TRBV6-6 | CASSEADSPYEQYF | TGTGCCAGCAGTGAAGCGGACTCCCCCTACGAGCAGTACTTC
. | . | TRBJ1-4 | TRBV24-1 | CATSDLTGSEKLFF | TGTGCCACCAGTGATCTAACAGGGTCTGAAAAACTGTTTTTT
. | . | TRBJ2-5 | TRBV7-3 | CASSFLRDQSTQYF | TGTGCCAGCAGCTTTTTACGGGATCAATCGACCCAGTACTTC
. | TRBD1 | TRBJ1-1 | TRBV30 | CAWSVGWTGESEAFF | TGTGCCTGGAGTGTAGGGTGGACAGGCGAGAGTGAAGCTTTCTTT
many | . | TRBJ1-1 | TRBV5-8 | CASSSEVGMDTEAFF | TGTGCCAGCAGCTCCGAGGTGGGAATGGACACTGAAGCTTTCTTT
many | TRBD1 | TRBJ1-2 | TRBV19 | CASTSGQGLEGYTF | TGTGCCAGTACCAGCGGACAGGGCCTGGAAGGCTACACCTTC
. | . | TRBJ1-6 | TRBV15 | CATSSSRQARNSPLHF | TGTGCCACCAGCAGTAGCCGACAGGCTCGCAATTCACCCCTCCACTTT
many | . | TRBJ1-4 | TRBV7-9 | CASSLSRNRAREKLFF | TGTGCCAGCAGCTTATCAAGGAATCGGGCTCGCGAAAAACTGTTTTTT
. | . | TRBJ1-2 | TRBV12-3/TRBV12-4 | CASSPHREGSVRRDYGYTF | TGTGCCAGCAGTCCCCATAGGGAAGGGAGCGTGAGGCGAGACTATGGCTACACCTTC
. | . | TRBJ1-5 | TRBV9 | CASSQTGVSNQPQHF | TGTGCCAGCAGCCAAACGGGGGTAAGCAATCAGCCCCAGCATTTT
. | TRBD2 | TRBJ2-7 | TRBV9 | CASGLTGTNYEQYF | TGTGCCAGCGGACTAACCGGGACTAACTACGAGCAGTACTTC
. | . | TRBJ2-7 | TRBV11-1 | CASSLEGGLNEQYF | TGTGCCAGCAGCTTAGAGGGCGGACTAAACGAGCAGTACTTC
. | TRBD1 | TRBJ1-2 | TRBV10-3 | CAIRPDRGDYGYTF | TGTGCCATCAGACCGGACAGGGGCGACTATGGCTACACCTTC
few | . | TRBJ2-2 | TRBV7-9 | CASSQDGPNTGELFF | TGTGCCAGCAGCCAAGATGGCCCGAACACCGGGGAGCTGTTTTTT
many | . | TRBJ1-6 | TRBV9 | CASSVVPGNNSPLHF | TGTGCCAGCAGCGTAGTCCCTGGGAATAATTCACCCCTCCACTTT
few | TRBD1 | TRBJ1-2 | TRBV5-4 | CASSPGQFDYGYTF | TGTGCCAGCAGCCCGGGACAGTTTGACTATGGCTACACCTTC
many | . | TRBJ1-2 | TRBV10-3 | CASSESIRGSYGYTF | TGTGCCAGCAGTGAGTCGATCAGGGGATCCTATGGCTACACCTTC
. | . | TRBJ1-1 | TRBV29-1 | CSLTVVLNTEAFF | TGCAGTCTGACGGTCGTACTTAACACTGAAGCTTTCTTT
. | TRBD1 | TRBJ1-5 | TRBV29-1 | CSGQGGSNQPQHF | TGCAGCGGACAGGGTGGGAGCAATCAGCCCCAGCATTTT
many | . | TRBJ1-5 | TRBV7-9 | CASSLVGGINQPQHF | TGTGCCAGCAGCTTAGTGGGAGGGATCAATCAGCCCCAGCATTTT
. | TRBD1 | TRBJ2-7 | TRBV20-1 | CSATPSGTVTYEQYF | TGCAGTGCTACACCCTCCGGGACAGTCACCTACGAGCAGTACTTC
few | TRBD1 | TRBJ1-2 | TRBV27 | CASSPTSGGAEGYTF | TGTGCCAGCAGTCCCACCTCAGGGGGCGCCGAAGGCTACACCTTC
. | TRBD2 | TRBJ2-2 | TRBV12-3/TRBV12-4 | CARSPWTSTGELFF | TGTGCCCGCAGTCCCTGGACTAGCACCGGGGAGCTGTTTTTT
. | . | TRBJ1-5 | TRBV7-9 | CASSRSRFGQPQHF | TGTGCCAGCAGCCGCAGCCGGTTCGGGCAGCCCCAGCATTTT
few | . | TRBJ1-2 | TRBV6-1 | CASTYQGYGYTF | TGTGCCAGCACTTACCAGGGTTATGGCTACACCTTC
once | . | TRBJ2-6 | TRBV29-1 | CGVGWGREVFF | TGCGGCGTTGGCTGGGGCAGGGAGGTGTTCTTC
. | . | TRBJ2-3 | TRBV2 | CASITRGQTDTQYF | TGTGCCAGCATTACGAGGGGCCAAACAGATACGCAGTATTTT
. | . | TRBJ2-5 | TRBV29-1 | CSGVTVAAWGETQYF | TGCAGCGGAGTGACAGTGGCGGCGTGGGGAGAGACCCAGTACTTC
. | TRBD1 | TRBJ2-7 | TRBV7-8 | CASSLRAFGTGYEQYF | TGTGCCAGCAGCTTAAGGGCGTTTGGGACAGGCTACGAGCAGTACTTC
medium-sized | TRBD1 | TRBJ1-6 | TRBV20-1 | CSARVQGANSPLHF | TGCAGTGCCAGGGTCCAGGGGGCGAATTCACCCCTCCACTTT
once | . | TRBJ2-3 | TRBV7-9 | CASSLASVSADTQYF | TGTGCCAGCAGCTTAGCGTCCGTTAGCGCAGATACGCAGTATTTT
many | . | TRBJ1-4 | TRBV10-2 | CASSEGWGAQGKLEKLFF | TGCGCCAGCAGTGAGGGCTGGGGGGCGCAAGGGAAACTTGAAAAACTGTTTTTT
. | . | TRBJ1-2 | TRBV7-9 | CASTIGGGAGGYTF | TGTGCCAGCACCATCGGAGGGGGGGCAGGGGGCTACACCTTC
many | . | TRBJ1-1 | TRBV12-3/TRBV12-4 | CASSWKQAFF | TGTGCCAGCAGTTGGAAGCAAGCTTTCTTT
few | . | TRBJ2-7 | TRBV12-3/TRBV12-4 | CASSFNTRYEQYF | TGTGCCAGCAGTTTTAACACTCGGTACGAGCAGTACTTC
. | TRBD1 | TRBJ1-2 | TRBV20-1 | CSARVMDREKYYGYTF | TGCAGTGCTAGAGTCATGGACAGGGAAAAATACTATGGCTACACCTTC
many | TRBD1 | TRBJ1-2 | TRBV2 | CASRQGDSGYTF | TGTGCCAGCAGACAGGGGGACTCTGGCTACACCTTC
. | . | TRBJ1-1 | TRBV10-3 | CAISGSGPRFTEAFF | TGTGCCATCAGTGGGTCGGGGCCTCGTTTTACTGAAGCTTTCTTT
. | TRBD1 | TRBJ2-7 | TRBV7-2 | CASSLVEGGYNEQYF | TGTGCCAGCAGCTTAGTCGAAGGGGGCTACAATGAGCAGTACTTC
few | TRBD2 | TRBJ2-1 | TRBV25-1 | CASSGSSGSYNEQFF | TGTGCCAGCAGTGGATCTAGCGGGAGCTACAATGAGCAGTTCTTC
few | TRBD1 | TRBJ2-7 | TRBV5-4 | CASSLSSLLRFPGQVSYEQYF | TGTGCCAGCAGCTTGTCGTCCCTCCTGCGCTTCCCGGGACAGGTCTCCTACGAGCAGTACTTC
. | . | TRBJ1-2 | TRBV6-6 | CASSRRTGYTNYGYTF | TGTGCCAGCAGTCGAAGGACCGGCTACACTAACTATGGCTACACCTTC
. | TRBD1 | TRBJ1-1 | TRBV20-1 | CSASAFTGENTEAFF | TGCAGTGCTAGCGCCTTCACAGGGGAAAACACTGAAGCTTTCTTT
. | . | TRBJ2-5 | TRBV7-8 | CASSSTVGQETQYF | TGTGCCAGCAGCTCGACAGTGGGACAAGAGACCCAGTACTTC
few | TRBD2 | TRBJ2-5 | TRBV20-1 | CSAPPSGGIQETQYF | TGCAGTGCTCCGCCTAGCGGGGGGATCCAAGAGACCCAGTACTTC
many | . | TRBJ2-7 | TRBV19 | CASSRQEGTYEQYF | TGTGCCAGTAGTCGGCAGGAGGGTACCTACGAGCAGTACTTC
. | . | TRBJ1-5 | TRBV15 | CVTSSDKEPRRPQHF | TGTGTCACCAGTAGTGACAAGGAACCTCGACGGCCCCAGCATTTT
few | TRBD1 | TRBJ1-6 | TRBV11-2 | CAWSRGTGDSPLHF | TGTGCCTGGAGTCGCGGGACAGGGGATTCACCCCTCCACTTT
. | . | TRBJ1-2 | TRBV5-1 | CASSQGTF | TGCGCCAGCAGCCAGGGCACCTTC
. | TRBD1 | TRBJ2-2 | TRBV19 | CASGTGGDTGELFF | TGTGCCAGTGGGACAGGGGGAGACACCGGGGAGCTGTTTTTT
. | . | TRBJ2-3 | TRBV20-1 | CSANTGAPHDTQYF | TGCAGTGCTAACACAGGCGCGCCCCACGATACGCAGTATTTT
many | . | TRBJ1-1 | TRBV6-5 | CASSYSLGRTEAFF | TGTGCCAGCAGTTACTCATTAGGGCGGACTGAAGCTTTCTTT
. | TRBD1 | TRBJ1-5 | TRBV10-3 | CASSYSTGGFGQPQHF | TGTGCCAGCAGTTACTCGACAGGGGGCTTCGGGCAGCCCCAGCATTTT
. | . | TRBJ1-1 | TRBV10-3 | CAISESQGYEAFF | TGTGCCATCAGTGAGTCACAGGGATACGAAGCTTTCTTT
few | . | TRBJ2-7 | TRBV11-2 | CASSLQPHEQYF | TGTGCCAGCAGCTTACAGCCCCACGAGCAGTACTTC
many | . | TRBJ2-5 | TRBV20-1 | CSVARSGETQYF | TGCAGTGTAGCTAGGTCGGGTGAGACCCAGTACTTC
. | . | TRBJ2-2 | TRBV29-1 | CSVVQGELFF | TGCAGCGTTGTTCAGGGGGAGCTGTTTTTT